Listed below are T cell receptor beta chains from one sample, sequenced in a study of T cell repertoires in cytomegalovirus infection. From the reads, TCRdb called clonotypes with MiXCR, one entry per CDR3 protein. Here the sample spans about 230,000 distinct CDR3 sequences, 22% being singletons. Input material: CD8+ T cells from PBMCs. These receptors all come from a human donor in good health (CMV status not recorded). Some clones in this sample may be carry-over from other donors' samples. The CDR3 runs from the conserved cysteine through the conserved F or W. D genes are given only for firm matches. Size tells how often a clone was seen (once, few, many) or the class of an expanded clone, and some rows leave it out.

J gene: TRBJ2-3
V gene: TRBV28
clone size: few
D gene: .
CDR3 DNA: TGTGCCAGCAGCCATATCAGGACCCCCGATACGCAGTATTTT
CDR3 protein: CASSHIRTPDTQYF

J gene: TRBJ2-1
V gene: TRBV29-1
clone size: few
D gene: .
CDR3 DNA: TGCAGCGTTAAGGCGGGAACCTACAATGAGCAGTTCTTC
CDR3 protein: CSVKAGTYNEQFF

J gene: TRBJ2-3
V gene: TRBV27
clone size: many
D gene: .
CDR3 DNA: TGTGCCAGCAGTTTAGGGGCCATTCTCGGAGATACGCAGTATTTT
CDR3 protein: CASSLGAILGDTQYF

J gene: TRBJ2-7
V gene: TRBV13
clone size: few
D gene: .
CDR3 DNA: TGTGCCAGCAGCCCGACGTCTTCCGGGACCTCCTACGAGCAGTACTTC
CDR3 protein: CASSPTSSGTSYEQYF

J gene: TRBJ2-3
V gene: TRBV27
clone size: .
D gene: .
CDR3 DNA: TGTGCCAGCAGGACTACCTATCCCACAGATACGCAGTATTTT
CDR3 protein: CASRTTYPTDTQYF

J gene: TRBJ2-7
V gene: TRBV7-6
clone size: few
D gene: TRBD1
CDR3 DNA: TGTGCCAGCAGCTTATCTCCGGGACAGTTCTTAGAGCAGTACTTC
CDR3 protein: CASSLSPGQFLEQYF

J gene: TRBJ1-2
V gene: TRBV7-9
clone size: many
D gene: .
CDR3 DNA: TGTGCCAGCAGCGCGGACCTAGGTGGGCATGGCTACACCTTC
CDR3 protein: CASSADLGGHGYTF

J gene: TRBJ2-7
V gene: TRBV20-1
clone size: .
D gene: TRBD1
CDR3 DNA: TGCAGTGCTAGGACAGGGATGGGGATGGGGTCCTACGAGCAGTACTTC
CDR3 protein: CSARTGMGMGSYEQYF

J gene: TRBJ1-6
V gene: TRBV2
clone size: .
D gene: .
CDR3 DNA: TGTGCCAGCAGTGCGGTAGGGGTGGATTCACCCCTCCACTTT
CDR3 protein: CASSAVGVDSPLHF

J gene: TRBJ2-1
V gene: TRBV4-2
clone size: .
D gene: TRBD1
CDR3 DNA: TGTGCCAGCAGCCCCCCCCAGACAGGGGTCTACAATGAGCAGTTCTTC
CDR3 protein: CASSPPQTGVYNEQFF

J gene: TRBJ2-1
V gene: TRBV7-3
clone size: few
D gene: TRBD1
CDR3 DNA: TGTGCCAGCAGCAAAGACAGGGGCGAGTACAATGAGCAGTTCTTC
CDR3 protein: CASSKDRGEYNEQFF

J gene: TRBJ2-5
V gene: TRBV10-3
clone size: once
D gene: .
CDR3 DNA: TGTGCCATCAGTGGACAGGGAGGCCGTCACCAAGAGACCCAGTACTTC
CDR3 protein: CAISGQGGRHQETQYF

J gene: TRBJ1-4
V gene: TRBV5-4
clone size: .
D gene: .
CDR3 DNA: TGTGCCAGCAGCTTGCAGGGGAATGAAAAACTGTTTTTT
CDR3 protein: CASSLQGNEKLFF

J gene: TRBJ2-1
V gene: TRBV19
clone size: .
D gene: TRBD2
CDR3 DNA: TGTGCCAGTAGTATAACCTCCACCGGGACTAGTAGGTGGAATGAGCAGTTCTTC
CDR3 protein: CASSITSTGTSRWNEQFF

J gene: TRBJ2-7
V gene: TRBV28
clone size: many
D gene: .
CDR3 DNA: TGTGCCAGCAGTTTCCCGGAGGCAGGTACATCCTACGAGCAGTACTTC
CDR3 protein: CASSFPEAGTSYEQYF

J gene: TRBJ2-7
V gene: TRBV15
clone size: .
D gene: TRBD1
CDR3 DNA: TGTGCCACCAGCCATCCGGGACAGGGGTCCCACGAGCAGTACTTC
CDR3 protein: CATSHPGQGSHEQYF

J gene: TRBJ2-7
V gene: TRBV4-1
clone size: few
D gene: TRBD1
CDR3 DNA: TGCGCCAGCAGTCTTCGACAGGGGGCACGCGAGCAGTACTTC
CDR3 protein: CASSLRQGAREQYF

J gene: TRBJ1-5
V gene: TRBV7-9
clone size: .
D gene: TRBD1
CDR3 DNA: TGTGCCAGCAGCTTTGTGACAGGGACCAATCAGCCCCAGCATTTT
CDR3 protein: CASSFVTGTNQPQHF

J gene: TRBJ1-2
V gene: TRBV29-1
clone size: .
D gene: TRBD1
CDR3 DNA: TGCAGCGTTGAAACAGGGGCAGACTATGGCTACACCTTC
CDR3 protein: CSVETGADYGYTF

J gene: TRBJ2-3
V gene: TRBV6-5
clone size: .
D gene: .
CDR3 DNA: TGTGCCAGCAGTTACGGGCTGGGGGCAGATACGCAGTATTTT
CDR3 protein: CASSYGLGADTQYF

J gene: TRBJ1-2
V gene: TRBV20-1
clone size: .
D gene: .
CDR3 DNA: TGCAGTGCTAGAGATTGGGGTCGTTATGGCTACACCTTC
CDR3 protein: CSARDWGRYGYTF

J gene: TRBJ2-3
V gene: TRBV27
clone size: .
D gene: .
CDR3 DNA: TGTGCCAGCCGCCCGACGCTCACAGATACGCAGTATTTT
CDR3 protein: CASRPTLTDTQYF

J gene: TRBJ2-7
V gene: TRBV20-1
clone size: once
D gene: TRBD1
CDR3 DNA: TGCAGTGCTAGATCGTTTCCGGGACAGCCTTACGAGCAGTACTTC
CDR3 protein: CSARSFPGQPYEQYF

J gene: TRBJ2-7
V gene: TRBV4-1
clone size: few
D gene: .
CDR3 DNA: TGCGCCAGCAGCCACTCTAGCTCCTACGAGCAGTACTTC
CDR3 protein: CASSHSSSYEQYF

J gene: TRBJ2-1
V gene: TRBV28
clone size: many
D gene: .
CDR3 DNA: TGTGCCAGCAGCCCTGGGGGGGGGCCTTCTCTCGTCGATGAGCAGTTCTTC
CDR3 protein: CASSPGGGPSLVDEQFF

J gene: TRBJ2-1
V gene: TRBV7-6
clone size: many
D gene: .
CDR3 DNA: TGTGCCAGCAGCTTAGCCGGTGGAGGAGACGAGCAGTTCTTC
CDR3 protein: CASSLAGGGDEQFF